This T cell receptor (beta chain) was documented in a study of graft-versus-host responses after intestinal transplantation (TCRdb year 2021). Notes on the research overall: Multivisceral, liver-intestinal, or isolated intestinal transplants were received by the recipients. Anti-thymocyte globulin induction was given to all recipients, followed by maintenance tacrolimus and steroids for roughly 3 years. Bulk TCR-beta CDR3 sequencing was used to track graft-versus-host and host-versus-graft alloreactive T cell clones in the graft, circulation and bone marrow after intestinal transplantation. Alloreactive clones were identified by sequencing pre-transplant mixed lymphocyte reaction products and comparing them with unstimulated pre-transplant donor and recipient T cells. Of the 20 to 25 intestinal transplant recipients enrolled in the cohort, one of whom was a retransplant, a few patients without pretransplant specimens were excluded. A peak of at least 4% donor T cells among recipient peripheral blood mononuclear cells was the definition used for donor T cell macrochimerism. Rather than going through the commercial service, samples from a few later patients were sequenced in-house on an Illumina MiSeq and processed with MiXCR.

Receptors were amplified or captured by the immunoSEQ multiplex PCR assay. For most patients, genomic DNA was subjected to high-throughput TCR-beta CDR3 sequencing by Adaptive Biotechnologies. Processing in the source paper ran as follows. Adaptive's ImmunoSEQ software supplied the TCR sequencing data for 18 patients, while MiXCR and VDJtools were used to process a few other patients. Because the origin of CDR3 nucleotide sequences shared between donor and recipient could not be assigned, those sequences were removed. To count as alloreactive, a clone needed at least 2-fold expansion over unstimulated cells and a minimum CFSE-low frequency of 0.002% (template counts) or 0.001% (read counts). A clone was considered mappable if detected in the sequenced pre-transplant spleen, lymph node, or MLR CFSE-low populations of the donor or recipient. The cumulative frequency of alloreactive clones was calculated as a percentage of all sequences, weighted by copy number. Sourced from immuneACCESS, this table was stored by TCRdb with only in-frame sequences that have V and J called. A share of the clones is absent; for the studies checked, an unresolved V gene accounts for under half, and the remainder has no known explanation. V, J and clone size are those of that table, while D and trimming were read from the DNA. This sample comprises 50,000 to 75,000 clones, around 90% of them detected only once. The ten most abundant clones make up about 1.6% of the sample.

To isolate intraepithelial and lamina propria lymphocytes from graft specimens, dithiothreitol, EDTA incubations and collagenase D digestion were used. Serial intestinal graft biopsy specimens collected up to 600 days after transplant underwent bulk TCR-beta sequencing. In the case of this clone: The antigen this receptor binds is unknown. Base qualities are not at hand, and no much larger clone is one base apart.

Broader findings and caveats from the paper: Early after transplant, peak levels of circulating GvH clones were found to be associated with declines in HvG clones. GvH clones were detected in recipient bone marrow, and some appeared earlier in ileal mucosa or blood, consistent with an intestinal mucosal origin. In the allografts of patients with donor T cell macrochimerism, GvH to HvG T cell clonal ratios were high. Conclusions were limited by the relatively low number and heterogeneity of intestinal transplant patients.

The TCR comes from a human patient who received an intestinal transplant, so some T cells may come from the graft donor. The input for sequencing was ileum tissue, taken approximately 370 days after transplant.

The DNA is TGTGCCAGCAGCCCAAAGACAGACGGCAATCAGCCCCAGCATTTT. Translated, this is CASSPKTDGNQPQHF. The sequence is built from TRBV7-2 and TRBJ1-5; TRBD1 is a weak D gene call, 5 bases matching. CDR1 SGHTA and CDR2 FQGNSA were looked up in the germline V gene. The trim is 5 bases for V and 2 bases for J, with a gap of 13 bases between the germline ends. The CDR3 contains 15 residues, cysteine and phenylalanine counted. Solely the CDR3 DNA is kept, with 45 bases framed from the first base.